This note documents a single T cell receptor beta chain sequence. Original methodology: Amplifying reference gene primers gave estimates of nucleated cell counts. Repertoires were generated with immunoSEQ multiplex PCR, while TCRdb's copy carries only in-frame clones and drops some. That table supplies the V and J calls and clone size; D and trimming were determined from the DNA. The profile shows some 150,000 clones, around 85% of them singletons. This sample was taken from a study of blood T cell repertoires in COVID-19. Across the whole study: Donors in the United States, Italy and Spain gave samples during acute or convalescent COVID-19. Sources were T cells, B-cell-depleted T cells, or PBMCs; the material itself was cDNA or gDNA.

With 4 bases removed from V and 10 bases from J, the gap between germline ends came to 17 bases. From germline, CDR1 is SGDLS and CDR2 YYNGEE. CDR3 length: 14 residues. The sequence derives from a middle-aged woman with active or convalescent COVID-19. Sequenced sample: peripheral blood. The chain is built from TRBV9 and TRBJ1-4; maybe TRBD1 (5 bases). The DNA for the CDR3 is TGTGCCAGCAGCCCCCAGGGCGGGGACCCAAAACTGTTTTTT. Translation gives CASSPQGGDPKLFF.